This T cell receptor (beta chain) is drawn from a study of CD8 T cells in ankylosing spondylitis. Points from the study as a whole: The study identified a TCR beta motif of roughly eight highly homologous variants that appeared characteristic of ankylosing spondylitis blood.

TCRdb analysed the 5' RACE reads with MiXCR anew, one entry per CDR3 protein. The table includes some 800,000 distinct CDR3 sequences, around 11% detected once. Trimming removed 1 base from V and 4 bases from J, with 20 bases in between. The CDR3 sequence is 17 residues long. Germline V gene sequence: CDR1 DFQATT, CDR2 SNEGSKA (reference sequence). Concerning this clonotype itself: Its antigen is currently unknown.

This TCR came from a male donor with ankylosing spondylitis. The sample consisted of blood, either unsorted or a sorted T cell fraction (not recorded which). V is TRBV20-1 and J is TRBJ2-1, with D possibly matching TRBD2 (5 bases). CDR3 DNA sequence: TGCAGTGCTAGAGGATGGAGGCTCCAAGTGTCGTACAATGAGCAGTTCTTC. As protein: CSARGWRLQVSYNEQFF.